The 3 T cell receptor beta chains below come from one sample, sequenced in a study of blood T cell repertoires in COVID-19. Sequencing used immunoSEQ multiplex PCR; TCRdb keeps in-frame clones, though not all of them. This repertoire shows about 310,000 clones, over 75% found once; its top ten account for approximately 7.8%. The source material was peripheral blood. The receptor set was obtained from a woman in her 50s who had recovered from COVID-19.

The rearrangement joins TRBV28 to TRBJ1-1, with D perhaps TRBD1 (5 bases). V dropped 10 bases and J dropped 11 bases, with 20 bases sitting between them. The CDR3 spans 12 residues. The germline V gene encodes CDR1 MDHEN and CDR2 SYDVKM. The CDR3 DNA is TGTGCCACCATTTCAGACAGCGCAGCGGCTTTCTTT. Protein: CATISDSAAAFF.

This chain connects TRBV7-3 to TRBJ2-7, with D tentatively TRBD1 (6 bases). Germline-derived CDR1 and CDR2 are SGHTA and FQGTGA. CDR3 size: 13 residues. The germline V and J ends were trimmed by 5 bases and 4 bases, with 12 bases remaining between them. The CDR3 DNA reads as TGTGCCAGCAGCCTCGCCAGGGGTTACGAGCAGTACTTC. Amino acid sequence: CASSLARGYEQYF.

This clone was counted only a few times. This chain connects TRBV28 to TRBJ2-1; 9 bases match TRBD1. CDR3 length: 14 amino acids. The germline V gene encodes CDR1 MDHEN and CDR2 SYDVKM. Trimming cost V 6 bases and J 9 bases; bases outside gene matches: 9. CDR3 coding DNA: TGTGCCAGCAGGGAAACAGGGGGCTCGGGTGAGCAGTTCTTC. Protein sequence: CASRETGGSGEQFF.